This T cell receptor (beta chain) came from a study of blood T cell repertoires in COVID-19. J lost 0 bases, V lost 5 bases, and 7 bases had no gene match. Germline V gene sequence: CDR1 SGHKS, CDR2 YYEKEE (reference sequence). The CDR3 extends over 17 amino acids. TCRdb's copy holds only in-frame clones and misses some; the assay was immunoSEQ multiplex PCR. This sample yields fewer than 60,000 clones, of which 70% to 85% are seen a single time; roughly 3.5% belongs to the top ten. Sequences were obtained from peripheral blood. This sequence was found in a man aged 55 to 70 with acute or convalescent COVID-19. The chain uses TRBV5-5 and TRBJ2-1, with 11 bases identical to TRBD2. DNA of the CDR3: TGTGCCAGCAGGGTCGGGACTAGCGGTAGCTCCTACAATGAGCAGTTCTTC. It yields the protein CASRVGTSGSSYNEQFF.